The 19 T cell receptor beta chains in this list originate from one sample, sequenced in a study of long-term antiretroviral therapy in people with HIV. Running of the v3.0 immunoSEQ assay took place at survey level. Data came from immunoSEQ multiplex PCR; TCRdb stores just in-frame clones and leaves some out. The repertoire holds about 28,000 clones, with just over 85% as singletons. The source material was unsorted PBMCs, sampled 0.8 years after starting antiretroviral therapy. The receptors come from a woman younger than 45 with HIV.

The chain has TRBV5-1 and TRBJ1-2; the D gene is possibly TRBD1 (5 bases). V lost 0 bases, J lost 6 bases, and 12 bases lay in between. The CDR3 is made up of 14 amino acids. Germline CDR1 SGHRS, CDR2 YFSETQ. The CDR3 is CASSLGGARDGYTF. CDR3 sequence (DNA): TGCGCCAGCAGCTTGGGAGGGGCCCGAGATGGCTACACCTTC.

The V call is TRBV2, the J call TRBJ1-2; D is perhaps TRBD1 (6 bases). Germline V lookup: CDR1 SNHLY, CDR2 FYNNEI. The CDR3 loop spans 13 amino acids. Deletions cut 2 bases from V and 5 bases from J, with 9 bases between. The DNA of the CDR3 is TGTGCCAGCAGTGAAAGTGGGACATATGGCTACACCTTC. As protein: CASSESGTYGYTF.

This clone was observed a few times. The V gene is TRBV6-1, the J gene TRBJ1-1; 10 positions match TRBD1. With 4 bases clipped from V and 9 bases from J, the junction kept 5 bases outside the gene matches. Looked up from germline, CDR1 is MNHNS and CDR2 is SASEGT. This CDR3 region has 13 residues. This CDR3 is CASSVDRGRQAFF. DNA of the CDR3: TGTGCCAGCAGTGTCGACAGGGGGCGTCAAGCTTTCTTT.

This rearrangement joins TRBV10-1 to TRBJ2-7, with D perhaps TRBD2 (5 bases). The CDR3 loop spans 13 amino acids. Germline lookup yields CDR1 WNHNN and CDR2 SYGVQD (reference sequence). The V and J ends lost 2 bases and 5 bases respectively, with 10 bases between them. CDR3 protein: CASSEEGADEQYV. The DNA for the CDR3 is TGCGCCAGCAGTGAGGAGGGCGCGGACGAGCAGTACGTC.

The CDR3, as DNA: TGTGCCAGCAGCGCTAACCGGGACAGGAGATCTAATGAAAAACTGTTTTTT. Protein: CASSANRDRRSNEKLFF. The chain combines TRBV11-2 with TRBJ1-4; 8 bases map to TRBD1. The CDR3 has 17 amino acids. V lost 5 bases, J lost 3 bases, and 11 bases stayed unmatched. Germline CDR1 and CDR2: SGHAT and FQNNGV.

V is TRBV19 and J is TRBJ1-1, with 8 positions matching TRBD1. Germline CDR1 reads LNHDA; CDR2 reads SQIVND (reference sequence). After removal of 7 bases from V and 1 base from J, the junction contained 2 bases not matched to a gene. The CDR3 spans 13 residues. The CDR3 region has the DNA TGTGCCAGTACAACAGGGGGGAACACTGAAGCTTTCTTT. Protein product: CASTTGGNTEAFF. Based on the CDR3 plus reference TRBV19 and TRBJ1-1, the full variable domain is DGGITQSPKYLFRKEGQNVTLSCEQNLNHDAMYWYRQDPGQGLRLIYYSQIVNDFQKGDIAEGYSVSREKKESFPLTVTSAQKNPTAFYLCASTTGGNTEAFFGQGTRLTVV.

CDR3 sequence (DNA): TGTGCCAGCAGCCCAGGATACGCCAGGAGTACAGATACGCAGTATTTT. Its protein is CASSPGYARSTDTQYF. The chain carries TRBV7-8 and TRBJ2-3; D is unresolved. Trimming removed 5 bases from V and 3 bases from J, with 18 bases in between. The CDR3 totals 16 residues. Germline loops: CDR1 SGHVS, CDR2 FQNEAQ.

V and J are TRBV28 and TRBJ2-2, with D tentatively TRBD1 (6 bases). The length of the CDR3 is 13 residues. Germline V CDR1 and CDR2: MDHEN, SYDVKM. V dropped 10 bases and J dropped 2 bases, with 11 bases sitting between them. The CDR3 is CAIRGQNTGELFF. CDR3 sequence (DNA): TGTGCCATCAGGGGACAAAACACCGGGGAGCTGTTTTTT.

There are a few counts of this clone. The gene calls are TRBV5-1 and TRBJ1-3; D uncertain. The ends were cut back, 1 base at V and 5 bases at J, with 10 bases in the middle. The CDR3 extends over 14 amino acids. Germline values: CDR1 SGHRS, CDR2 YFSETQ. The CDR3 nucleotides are TGCGCCAGCAGCTTGCTGGGAGCACGAAACACCATATATTTT. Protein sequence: CASSLLGARNTIYF.

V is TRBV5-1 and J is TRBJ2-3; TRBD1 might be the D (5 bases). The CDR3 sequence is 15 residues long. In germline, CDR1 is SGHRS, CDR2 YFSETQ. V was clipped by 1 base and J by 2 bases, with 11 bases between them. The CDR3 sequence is CASSLTGPYTDTQYF. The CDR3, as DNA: TGCGCCAGCAGCTTGACAGGACCTTACACAGATACGCAGTATTTT. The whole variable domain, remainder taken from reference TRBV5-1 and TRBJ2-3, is KAGVTQTPRYLIKTRGQQVTLSCSPISGHRSVSWYQQTPGQGLQFLFEYFSETQRNKGNFPGRFSGRQFSNSRSEMNVSTLELGDSALYLCASSLTGPYTDTQYFGPGTRLTVL.

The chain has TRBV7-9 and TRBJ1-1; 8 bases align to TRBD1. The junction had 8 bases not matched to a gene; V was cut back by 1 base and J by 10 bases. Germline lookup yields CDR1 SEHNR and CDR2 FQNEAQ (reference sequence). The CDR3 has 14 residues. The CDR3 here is CASSLDGQGEGAFF. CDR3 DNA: TGTGCCAGCAGCTTAGATGGACAGGGAGAAGGAGCTTTCTTT.

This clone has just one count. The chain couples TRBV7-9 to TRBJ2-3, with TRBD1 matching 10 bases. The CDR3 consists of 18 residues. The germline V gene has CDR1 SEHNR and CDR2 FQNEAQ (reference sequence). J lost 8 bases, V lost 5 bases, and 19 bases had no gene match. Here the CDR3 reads CASSPPWGQGMAVGTQYF. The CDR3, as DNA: TGTGCCAGCAGCCCCCCGTGGGGACAGGGGATGGCGGTAGGTACGCAGTATTTT.

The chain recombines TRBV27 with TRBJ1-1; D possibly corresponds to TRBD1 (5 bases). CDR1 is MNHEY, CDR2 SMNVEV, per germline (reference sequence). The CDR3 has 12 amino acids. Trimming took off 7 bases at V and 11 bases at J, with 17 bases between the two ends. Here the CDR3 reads CASTWGGLEAFF. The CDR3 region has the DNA TGTGCCAGCACCTGGGGGGGGTTAGAGGCTTTCTTT.

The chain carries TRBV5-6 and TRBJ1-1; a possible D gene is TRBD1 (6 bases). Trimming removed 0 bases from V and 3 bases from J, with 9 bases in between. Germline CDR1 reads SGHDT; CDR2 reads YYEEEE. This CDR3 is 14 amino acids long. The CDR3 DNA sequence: TGTGCCAGCAGCTTGGAGAGGGGGGACACTGAAGCTTTCTTT. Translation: CASSLERGDTEAFF.

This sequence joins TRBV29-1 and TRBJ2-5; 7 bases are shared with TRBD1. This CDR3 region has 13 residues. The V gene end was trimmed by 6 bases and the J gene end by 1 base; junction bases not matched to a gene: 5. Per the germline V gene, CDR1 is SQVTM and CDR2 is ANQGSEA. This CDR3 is CSVPGQPQETQYF. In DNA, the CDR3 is TGCAGCGTCCCGGGACAGCCCCAAGAGACCCAGTACTTC.

This CDR3 reads CASRRIQINYGYTF. The DNA of the CDR3 is TGTGCCAGCAGGAGAATACAGATAAACTATGGCTACACCTTC. V and J are TRBV6-5 and TRBJ1-2; D gene ambiguous. Trimming took 6 bases from V and 2 from J, leaving 13 bases between them. Germline assignment: CDR1 MNHEY and CDR2 SVGAGI. The CDR3 spans 14 residues.

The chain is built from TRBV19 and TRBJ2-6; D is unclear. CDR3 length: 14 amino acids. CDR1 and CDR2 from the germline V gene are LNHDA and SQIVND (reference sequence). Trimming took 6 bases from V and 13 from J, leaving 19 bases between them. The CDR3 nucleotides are TGTGCCAGTAGCTCCCCCCCACGGAGAGATGTCCTGACTTTC. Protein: CASSSPPRRDVLTF.

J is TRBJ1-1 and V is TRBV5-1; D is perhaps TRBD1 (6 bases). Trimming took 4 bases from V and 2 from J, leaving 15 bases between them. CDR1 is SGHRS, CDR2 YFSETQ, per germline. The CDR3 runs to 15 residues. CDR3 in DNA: TGCGCCAGCAGCACTGGAGGGGGAGGAAACACTGAAGCTTTCTTT. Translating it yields CASSTGGGGNTEAFF. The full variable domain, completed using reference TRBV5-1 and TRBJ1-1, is KAGVTQTPRYLIKTRGQQVTLSCSPISGHRSVSWYQQTPGQGLQFLFEYFSETQRNKGNFPGRFSGRQFSNSRSEMNVSTLELGDSALYLCASSTGGGGNTEAFFGQGTRLTVV.

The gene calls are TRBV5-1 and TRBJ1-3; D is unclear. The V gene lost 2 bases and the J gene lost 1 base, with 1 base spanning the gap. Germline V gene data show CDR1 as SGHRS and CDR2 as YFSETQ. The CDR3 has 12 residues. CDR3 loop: CASSFSGNTIYF. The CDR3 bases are TGCGCCAGCAGCTTTTCTGGAAACACCATATATTTT.